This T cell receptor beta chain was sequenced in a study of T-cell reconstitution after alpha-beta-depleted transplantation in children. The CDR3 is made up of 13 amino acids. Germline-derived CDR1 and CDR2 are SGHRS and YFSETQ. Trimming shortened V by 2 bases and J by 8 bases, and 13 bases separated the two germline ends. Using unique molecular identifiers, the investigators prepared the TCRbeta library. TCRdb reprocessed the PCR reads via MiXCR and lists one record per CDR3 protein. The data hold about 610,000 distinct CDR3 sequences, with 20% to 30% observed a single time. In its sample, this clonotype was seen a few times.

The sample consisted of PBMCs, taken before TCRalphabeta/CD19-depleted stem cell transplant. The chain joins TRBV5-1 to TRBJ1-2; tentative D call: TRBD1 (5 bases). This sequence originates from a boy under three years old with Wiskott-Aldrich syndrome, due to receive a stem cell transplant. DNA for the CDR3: TGCGCCAGCAGCTTCAACCGGGACGCGGGCTACACCTTC. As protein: CASSFNRDAGYTF.